This passage covers 7 T cell receptor beta chains from one sample sequenced in a study of T cell responses to AZD1222 COVID-19 vaccine. Here immunoSEQ multiplex PCR was the method, and the copy in TCRdb shows in-frame clones only, minus some. The sample lists just over 70,000 clones, less than 85% occurring once. The source was peripheral blood, collected on day 0 of AZD1222 vaccination. The origin of the receptors is an adult in good health.

This clone was detected only a few times. The V gene is TRBV29-1, the J gene TRBJ1-1; D remains ambiguous. Germline values: CDR1 SQVTM, CDR2 ANQGSEA. The length of the CDR3 is 13 residues. This CDR3 is CSARVRLATEAFF. The CDR3 region has the DNA TGCAGTGCTAGGGTTCGGCTGGCCACTGAAGCTTTCTTT.

This rearrangement joins TRBV6-5 to TRBJ1-2, with TRBD1 matching 11 bases. CDR1 MNHEY and CDR2 SVGAGI come from the germline V gene. The V segment lost 0 bases and the J segment 4 bases; nucleotides outside the gene matches: 1. The CDR3 extends over 15 amino acids. The CDR3 is CASSYSGTGGYGYTF. The CDR3 DNA is TGTGCCAGCAGTTACTCAGGGACAGGGGGCTATGGCTACACCTTC.

The chain joins TRBV2 to TRBJ2-1; 8 nucleotides agree with TRBD2. Germline V lookup: CDR1 SNHLY, CDR2 FYNNEI. This CDR3 region has 15 residues. The trim removed 4 bases at V and 4 bases at J, leaving 6 bases unmatched. The CDR3 protein is CASSGWLAGYNEQFF. The CDR3 nucleotides are TGTGCCAGCAGTGGGTGGCTAGCGGGTTACAATGAGCAGTTCTTC.

The chain couples TRBV19 to TRBJ2-1; D is unclear. The CDR3 runs to 17 residues. Germline values: CDR1 LNHDA, CDR2 SQIVND (reference sequence). V was cut by 3 bases and J by 0 bases, with 15 bases left in between. The CDR3 spells CASSMALGRISYNEQFF. CDR3 DNA sequence: TGTGCCAGTAGTATGGCTCTGGGTAGAATCTCCTACAATGAGCAGTTCTTC.

CDR3 region: CASSFRGVGKGELFF. CDR3 in DNA: TGTGCCAGCAGTTTCAGGGGCGTGGGTAAAGGGGAGCTGTTTTTT. The J gene is TRBJ2-2, the V gene TRBV28; D might be TRBD1 (6 bases). The CDR3 totals 15 residues. Germline CDR1 is MDHEN and CDR2 is SYDVKM. Trimming took 3 bases from V and 8 from J, leaving 16 bases between them.

The J gene is TRBJ2-2, the V gene TRBV4-2, with D uncertain. The germline V and J ends were trimmed by 0 bases and 8 bases, with 16 bases remaining between them. The CDR3 runs 16 residues. Germline V CDR1 and CDR2: LGHNA, YNFKEQ. This CDR3 is CASSQDDTLTRGELFF. CDR3 DNA sequence: TGTGCCAGCAGCCAAGACGACACGTTAACGCGGGGGGAGCTGTTTTTT.

The rearrangement joins TRBV23-1 to TRBJ2-2, with D uncertain. TRBV23-1 is recorded as an ORF, its role being uncertain. This CDR3 region has 15 residues. V was pared by 6 bases and J by 2 bases, with 13 bases between. The CDR3 loop is CASRLRPLNTGELFF. DNA of the CDR3: TGCGCCAGCAGACTACGACCGCTTAACACCGGGGAGCTGTTTTTT.